These 20 T cell receptor beta chains originate from one sample sequenced in a study of blood T cell repertoires in COVID-19. Sequenced by immunoSEQ multiplex PCR; TCRdb stores in-frame clones only, minus some. The sample lists 230,000 or so clones, around 82% occurring once. Specimen: peripheral blood. These receptors came from a man in his fifties or sixties with active or convalescent COVID-19.

This chain joins TRBV7-8 and TRBJ2-1; 8 nucleotides match TRBD2. The germline V gene encodes CDR1 SGHVS and CDR2 FQNEAQ. Germline trimming cut 4 bases from V and 4 bases from J; bases unmatched to any gene: 6. The CDR3 sequence is 15 residues long. The CDR3 DNA sequence: TGTGCCAGCAGCTCCTGGAGCGGGGGATACAATGAGCAGTTCTTC. It is translated as CASSSWSGGYNEQFF.

V gene TRBV2 combines with J gene TRBJ1-2; TRBD1 might be the D (5 bases). CDR3 length equals 17 residues. CDR1 and CDR2 from the germline V gene are SNHLY and FYNNEI. V dropped 7 bases and J dropped 0 bases, with 21 bases sitting between them. The CDR3: CASKGRGGFGSNYGYTF. In nucleotides, the CDR3 is TGTGCCAGCAAAGGAAGGGGAGGGTTCGGGTCTAACTATGGCTACACCTTC.

This chain connects TRBV11-2 to TRBJ1-2; TRBD1 agrees at 10 bases. Germline trimming cut 4 bases from V and 6 bases from J; bases unmatched to any gene: 11. CDR3 length: 16 residues. Germline V gene lookup returns CDR1 SGHAT and CDR2 FQNNGV. CDR3 nucleotides: TGTGCCAGCAGCTCCATTAGCGGGACAGGGGAGAATGGCTACACCTTC. Its translation is CASSSISGTGENGYTF.

The rearrangement uses TRBV6-5 and TRBJ2-1; perhaps TRBD2 as D (6 bases). Looked up from germline, CDR1 is MNHEY and CDR2 is SVGAGI. Trimming took off 7 bases at V and 2 bases at J, with 15 bases between the two ends. This CDR3 is built from 15 residues. CDR3 DNA: TGTGCCAGCAATAGAGTGGGGGGAGCCTACAATGAGCAGTTCTTC. This codes for CASNRVGGAYNEQFF.

This clone was counted a few times. The chain combines TRBV7-8 with TRBJ1-3; D remains ambiguous. CDR1 and CDR2 from the germline V gene are SGHVS and FQNEAQ. The CDR3 sequence is 15 residues long. V was shortened by 1 base and J by 4 bases, with 11 bases between the two germline ends. The CDR3 is CASSLGEAAGNTIYF. The CDR3 nucleotides read TGTGCCAGCAGCTTAGGTGAAGCCGCGGGAAACACCATATATTTT.

This clone was observed once. The chain has TRBV3-1 (or the pseudogene TRBV3-2) and TRBJ2-6; 8 bases align to TRBD2. There are 18 residues in the CDR3. With 4 bases clipped from V and 2 bases from J, the junction kept 10 bases outside the gene matches. Germline loops: CDR1 LGHDT, CDR2 YNNKEL (reference sequence). As DNA, the CDR3 is TGTGCCAGCAGCCCCCCCTGGGTCGGGGGGGCTGGGGCCAACGTCCTGACTTTC. It encodes CASSPPWVGGAGANVLTF.

The J gene is TRBJ2-3, the V gene TRBV2; 7 bases agree with TRBD1. CDR1 is SNHLY and CDR2 is FYNNEI in the germline V gene. The CDR3 runs 17 residues. The trim removed 1 base at V and 0 bases at J, leaving 7 bases unmatched. For the CDR3, the DNA is TGTGCCAGCAGTGAAGGGACAGGAATCCTTAGCACAGATACGCAGTATTTT. This codes for CASSEGTGILSTDTQYF.

The chain recombines TRBV6-5 with TRBJ1-1, with D perhaps TRBD1 (6 bases). Trimming took off 2 bases at V and 1 base at J, with 14 bases between the two ends. The CDR3 length is 16 residues. Germline loops: CDR1 MNHEY, CDR2 SVGAGI. The CDR3 loop is CASSYAGGQGNTEAFF. The CDR3 DNA sequence: TGTGCCAGCAGTTACGCGGGGGGGCAGGGGAACACTGAAGCTTTCTTT.

The rearrangement links TRBV21-1 to TRBJ1-5; TRBD1, the table's D call, was not compared with the DNA. TRBV21-1 is a listed pseudogene. This CDR3 is built from 16 residues. The CDR3 region has the DNA TGTGCCAGCAGCACCCACAGTGGCTGGGGCAATCAGCCCCAGCATTTT. Its protein product is CASSTHSGWGNQPQHF.

This clone has a single count. This sample also contains other DNA sequences that code for the same CDR3. V is TRBV7-9 and J is TRBJ1-3; possible D gene TRBD1, 6 bases. V gave up 3 bases and J gave up 2 bases, with 8 bases separating them. Germline CDR1 SEHNR, CDR2 FQNEAQ (reference sequence). There are 14 residues in the CDR3. CDR3 nucleotide sequence: TGTGCCAGCAGCTTGGGGGCGGCTGGAAACACCATATATTTT. It yields the protein CASSLGAAGNTIYF. Variable domain in full (rest from reference TRBV7-9 and TRBJ1-3): DTGVSQNPRHKITKRGQNVTFRCDPISEHNRLYWYRQTLGQGPEFLTYFQNEAQLEKSRLLSDRFSAERPKGSFSTLEIQRTEQGDSAMYLCASSLGAAGNTIYFGEGSWLTVV.

The chain combines TRBV11-2 with TRBJ1-2; D is undetermined. This CDR3 has 14 amino acids. The germline gives CDR1 SGHAT, CDR2 FQNNGV. Trimming pared 0 bases from V and 4 bases from J, leaving 9 bases between. CDR3 loop: CASSLDTGVYGYTF. CDR3 coding DNA: TGTGCCAGCAGCTTAGATACGGGAGTCTATGGCTACACCTTC.

The rearrangement links TRBV2 to TRBJ2-7, with 11 bases matching TRBD2. The length of the CDR3 is 14 residues. V dropped 4 bases and J dropped 7; count of bases not matched to a gene: 6. Germline assignment: CDR1 SNHLY and CDR2 FYNNEI. CDR3 nucleotides: TGTGCCAGCAGTGCACTAGCGGGGGACGGAGAGCAGTACTTC. This translates into CASSALAGDGEQYF.

This chain links TRBV20-1 with TRBJ1-2; D remains ambiguous. Germline V gene lookup returns CDR1 DFQATT and CDR2 SNEGSKA (reference sequence). The CDR3 has 11 residues. V lost 3 bases to trimming and J lost 4 bases, with 6 bases between them. The CDR3 bases are TGCAGTGCTAGCTCGGGCTATGGCTACACCTTC. Its protein product is CSASSGYGYTF.

This clone was recorded only once. This chain joins TRBV11-2 and TRBJ1-5; D is perhaps TRBD1 (6 bases). CDR1 is SGHAT, CDR2 FQNNGV, per germline. The CDR3 is made up of 12 amino acids. Trimming shortened V by 4 bases and J by 5 bases, and 6 bases separated the two germline ends. CDR3 bases: TGTGCCAGCAGCTCAGGGGATCAGCCCCAGCATTTT. Its translation is CASSSGDQPQHF.

The V call is TRBV7-3, the J call TRBJ2-1, with 12 nucleotides matching TRBD2. The V gene's germline CDR1 is SGHTA and CDR2 FQGTGA. The CDR3 extends over 15 amino acids. With 2 bases clipped from V and 7 bases from J, the junction kept 3 bases outside the gene matches. Here the CDR3 DNA reads TGTGCCAGCAGCTTATGGACTAGCGGGGTAAATGAGCAGTTCTTC. Translating it yields CASSLWTSGVNEQFF.

J is TRBJ1-6 and V is TRBV6-5; possible D gene TRBD1, 6 bases. V lost 6 bases and J 9 bases, leaving 18 bases between the germline ends. The CDR3 extends over 15 amino acids. Per the germline V gene, CDR1 is MNHEY and CDR2 is SVGAGI. The CDR3 loop reads CASSQSQGLVSPLHF. As DNA, the CDR3 is TGTGCCAGCAGCCAGTCGCAGGGGTTGGTTTCACCCCTCCACTTT.

J is TRBJ2-7 and V is TRBV6-5, with 10 bases lining up with TRBD1. V shed 7 bases, J shed 0 bases, and the junction held 6 bases outside the gene matches. Germline V gene sequence: CDR1 MNHEY, CDR2 SVGAGI. There are 15 residues in the CDR3. The CDR3 region is CASTDRGPSSYEQYF. DNA for the CDR3: TGTGCCAGCACCGACAGGGGGCCTAGCTCCTACGAGCAGTACTTC.

The table lists this clone with a few counts. This chain connects TRBV30 to TRBJ1-6; 9 nucleotides line up with TRBD1. CDR3 size: 13 residues. CDR1 GTSNPN and CDR2 SVGIG come from the germline V gene (reference sequence). V lost 3 bases to trimming and J lost 6 bases; unmatched junction nucleotides: 0. CDR3 residues: CAWRTGGNSPLHF. CDR3 DNA: TGTGCCTGGAGGACAGGGGGTAATTCACCCCTCCACTTT.

The V gene is TRBV7-6, the J gene TRBJ2-5; TRBD1 is a possible D gene (6 bases). This CDR3 region has 13 residues. The V gene lost 4 bases and the J gene lost 2 bases, with 8 bases spanning the gap. The germline V gene encodes CDR1 SGHVS and CDR2 FNYEAQ. CDR3 sequence reads: CASSSGQQETQYF. CDR3 DNA sequence: TGTGCCAGCAGCTCCGGACAGCAAGAGACCCAGTACTTC.

The chain recombines TRBV19 with TRBJ1-6; TRBD1 might be the D (6 bases). This CDR3 is built from 15 residues. CDR1 and CDR2 (germline): LNHDA, SQIVND (reference sequence). Trimming left V 3 bases short and J 6 bases short, with 12 bases between. The CDR3 DNA follows: TGTGCCAGTAGTATGGGGGGGCGCGGTAATTCACCCCTCCACTTT. Protein sequence: CASSMGGRGNSPLHF. The whole variable domain, filled in from reference TRBV19 and TRBJ1-6, reads DGGITQSPKYLFRKEGQNVTLSCEQNLNHDAMYWYRQDPGQGLRLIYYSQIVNDFQKGDIAEGYSVSREKKESFPLTVTSAQKNPTAFYLCASSMGGRGNSPLHFGNGTRLTVT.